One sample yielded the 28 T cell receptor beta chains listed below, sequenced in a study of blood T cells in healthy people across ages. A sample-barcoded 5' primer and a J-beta primer mix were used in a second PCR of roughly 7 to 11 cycles. MiXCR was run by TCRdb on the 5' RACE reads, yielding one entry per CDR3 protein. The sample lists fewer than 800,000 distinct CDR3 sequences, 45% to 50% occurring once. The specimen sequenced was blood. These receptor sequences come from a woman aged 55-70 years in good health.

The chain recombines TRBV27 with TRBJ2-5; TRBD1 agrees at 8 bases. V was clipped by 4 bases and J by 3 bases; unmatched bases: 13. CDR1 MNHEY and CDR2 SMNVEV come from the germline V gene (reference sequence). The length of the CDR3 is 17 residues. The CDR3 sequence: CASSSPLSAGGKETQYF. The CDR3 coding sequence is TGTGCCAGCAGTTCCCCTTTATCCGCAGGGGGCAAAGAGACCCAGTACTTC.

This chain links TRBV5-6 with TRBJ1-1; D gene uncertain. CDR1 is SGHDT, CDR2 YYEEEE, per germline. CDR3 length: 13 residues. V was cut by 2 bases and J by 6 bases, with 11 bases left in between. The CDR3 spells CASSFGFLPEAFF. CDR3 in DNA: TGTGCCAGCAGCTTTGGATTTCTGCCTGAAGCTTTCTTT.

The V gene is TRBV5-1, the J gene TRBJ2-1; possibly TRBD1 for D (6 bases). The CDR3 length is 18 residues. V was trimmed by 2 bases and J by 0 bases, leaving 18 bases between them. Per the germline V gene, CDR1 is SGHRS and CDR2 is YFSETQ. CDR3 region: CASSFGSLGASSYNEQFF. The DNA of the CDR3 is TGCGCCAGCAGCTTTGGGAGTTTGGGGGCAAGCTCCTACAATGAGCAGTTCTTC. Drawing the rest from reference TRBV5-1 and TRBJ2-1, the complete variable domain is KAGVTQTPRYLIKTRGQQVTLSCSPISGHRSVSWYQQTPGQGLQFLFEYFSETQRNKGNFPGRFSGRQFSNSRSEMNVSTLELGDSALYLCASSFGSLGASSYNEQFFGPGTRLTVL.

This clonotype showed up just a few times. The chain joins TRBV7-2 to TRBJ2-3, with 13 bases identical to TRBD2. Germline lookup yields CDR1 SGHTA and CDR2 FQGNSA. This CDR3 region has 17 residues. The V gene end was trimmed by 5 bases and the J gene end by 7 bases; junction bases not matched to a gene: 12. CDR3 sequence reads: CASSTIRTSGSWNTQYF. CDR3 sequence (DNA): TGTGCCAGCAGCACAATACGGACTAGCGGGAGTTGGAATACGCAGTATTTT. Using reference TRBV7-2 and TRBJ2-3 for the parts outside the CDR3, the full variable domain is GAGVSQSPSNKVTEKGKDVELRCDPISGHTALYWYRQSLGQGLEFLIYFQGNSAPDKSGLPSDRFSAERTGGSVSTLTIQRTQQEDSAVYLCASSTIRTSGSWNTQYFGPGTRLTVL.

This clonotype was seen a few times. This chain joins TRBV24-1 and TRBJ1-2, with D hard to call. Trimming took off 3 bases at V and 0 bases at J, with 10 bases between the two ends. There are 15 residues in the CDR3. Germline assignment: CDR1 KGHDR and CDR2 SFDVKD. The CDR3 region has the DNA TGTGCCACCAGTGATGTGGAGGATCCTAACTATGGCTACACCTTC. Translating it yields CATSDVEDPNYGYTF.

The V and J genes are TRBV6-6 and TRBJ1-1, with TRBD1 matching 8 bases. The CDR3 has 16 amino acids. J was trimmed by 1 base and V by 4 bases; bases with no gene match: 8. The germline V gene has CDR1 MNHNY and CDR2 SVGAGI (reference sequence). Here the CDR3 reads CASSSWTGSGNTEAFF. The CDR3 DNA sequence: TGTGCCAGCAGTTCCTGGACAGGGTCGGGGAACACTGAAGCTTTCTTT.

This clonotype was counted a few times. V and J are TRBV6-2 or TRBV6-3 and TRBJ2-5; 11 positions match TRBD2. The tail of the sequence fits TRBJ2-7 better, so the J call may be wrong. This CDR3 contains 14 residues. Germline loops: CDR1 MNHEY, CDR2 SVGEGT. The CDR3, as DNA: TGTGCCAGCAGCCCTAGCGGGAGGAACTACGAGCAGTACTTC. The encoded protein is CASSPSGRNYEQYF.

This clonotype was counted a few times. V and J are TRBV3-1 and TRBJ2-7; TRBD2 matches 10 bases. The CDR3 has 14 amino acids. V lost 3 bases and J lost 4; bases outside the gene matches: 3. CDR1 is LGHDT, CDR2 YNNKEL, per germline (reference sequence). CDR3 in amino acids: CASSQGLAPYEQYF. CDR3 coding DNA: TGTGCCAGCAGCCAGGGACTAGCGCCGTACGAGCAGTACTTC.

This chain links TRBV11-2 with TRBJ2-7; no clear D. The germline gives CDR1 SGHAT, CDR2 FQNNGV. Trimming removed 6 bases at V and 2 bases at J, with 14 bases between. This CDR3 spans 14 amino acids. DNA of the CDR3: TGTGCCAGCAGTAGACAAGTCCATCCCTACGAGCAGTACTTC. Residues: CASSRQVHPYEQYF.

This rearrangement joins TRBV4-1 to TRBJ2-1; 9 bases match TRBD2. The CDR3 is 20 amino acids. V trimming: 0 bases; J trimming: 0 bases; junction bases outside the gene matches: 12. The germline V gene encodes CDR1 MGHRA and CDR2 YSYEKL. The CDR3: CASSQEAGASGKSSYNEQFF. For the CDR3, the DNA is TGCGCCAGCAGCCAAGAAGCAGGCGCTAGCGGGAAGAGCTCCTACAATGAGCAGTTCTTC.

On this clonotype itself: An end of the junction does not agree with germline; a read error may underlie this. The gene calls are TRBV7-9 and TRBJ2-4; 7 nucleotides line up with TRBD1. The CDR3 length is 15 residues. Germline assignment: CDR1 SEHNR and CDR2 FQNEAQ (reference sequence). CDR3 sequence: CASSWWRQGLDIQYF. CDR3 DNA sequence: TGCGCCAGCAGCTGGTGGAGACAGGGTCTGGACATTCAGTACTTC. Using reference TRBV7-9 and TRBJ2-4 for the parts outside the CDR3, the full variable domain is DTGVSQNPRHKITKRGQNVTFRCDPISEHNRLYWYRQTLGQGPEFLTYFQNEAQLEKSRLLSDRFSAERPKGSFSTLEIQRTEQGDSAMYLCASSWWRQGLDIQYFGAGTRLSVL.

The chain recombines TRBV7-9 with TRBJ2-7; 8 positions match TRBD2. The germline V gene encodes CDR1 SEHNR and CDR2 FQNEAQ (reference sequence). V trimming: 1 base; J trimming: 7 bases; junction bases outside the gene matches: 12. This CDR3 is 16 amino acids long. The CDR3 DNA reads as TGTGCCAGCAGCTTAGGGCAAGGACTAGCAGGCAATGAGCAGTACTTC. Its protein product is CASSLGQGLAGNEQYF.

This clonotype has only a few counts. The V and J genes are TRBV4-3 and TRBJ2-7, with TRBD1 matching over 8 bases. The CDR3 totals 15 residues. CDR1 and CDR2 (germline): LGHNA, YSLEER. Unmatched junction bases numbered 6, after V lost 1 base and J lost 4 bases. Here the CDR3 reads CASSQGPGTGYEQYF. CDR3 DNA: TGCGCCAGCAGCCAAGGCCCCGGGACAGGTTACGAGCAGTACTTC.

Concerning this clonotype: One junction end disagrees with the germline gene, perhaps due to a read error. The J gene is TRBJ1-2, the V gene TRBV20-1; D perhaps matches TRBD1 (5 bases). In germline, CDR1 is DFQATT, CDR2 SNEGSKA (reference sequence). The CDR3 spans 12 residues. The CDR3: CSARGEFHGYTF. The DNA for the CDR3 is TGCAGTGCGAGAGGGGAATTCCATGGCTACACCTTC.

V gene TRBV12-3 or TRBV12-4 combines with J gene TRBJ2-2; 10 nucleotides line up with TRBD2. The CDR3 loop spans 16 amino acids. V shed 5 bases and J 2 bases; nucleotides not matched to a gene: 5. CDR3 protein: CASSHRTSGNTGELFF. As DNA, the CDR3 is TGTGCCAGCAGTCATCGGACTAGCGGCAACACCGGGGAGCTGTTTTTT.

This clonotype was seen at least ten times. The chain employs TRBV24-1 and TRBJ2-5; 14 nucleotides agree with TRBD2. The CDR3 consists of 16 residues. V lost 10 bases and J lost 5; bases outside the gene matches: 11. Germline loops: CDR1 KGHDR, CDR2 SFDVKD. The DNA for the CDR3 is TGTGCCACAGCCGCCGGACTAGCGGGAGGCTGGGAGACCCAGTACTTC. Translated: CATAAGLAGGWETQYF.

The chain links TRBV7-3 to TRBJ2-1; unclear D gene. Between the trimmed V and J ends, which lost 5 bases and 3 bases, there was a span of 20 bases. CDR3 size: 17 residues. Germline CDR1 is SGHTA and CDR2 is FQGTGA. DNA for the CDR3: TGTGCCAGCAGCCCAGGCTCAGGAGCCCCTAACTACAATGAGCAGTTCTTC. Its translation is CASSPGSGAPNYNEQFF.

The chain carries TRBV29-1 and TRBJ2-3, with D unresolved. Trimming took 0 bases from V and 0 from J, leaving 10 bases between them. This CDR3 region has 15 residues. The V gene's germline CDR1 is SQVTM and CDR2 ANQGSEA. The CDR3 sequence is CSVEDRAKSTDTQYF. The DNA of the CDR3 is TGCAGCGTTGAAGATCGAGCGAAGAGCACAGATACGCAGTATTTT.

V gene TRBV29-1 combines with J gene TRBJ2-1; weak D call: TRBD2 (5 bases). Germline lookup yields CDR1 SQVTM and CDR2 ANQGSEA. This CDR3 region has 14 residues. V was cut by 6 bases and J by 6 bases, with 18 bases left in between. CDR3: CSVQDWVKRNEQFF. The CDR3 bases are TGCAGCGTCCAGGACTGGGTAAAGCGCAATGAGCAGTTCTTC.

The sample holds one count of this clonotype. V and J are TRBV20-1 and TRBJ1-2; D gene ambiguous. The V and J ends lost 5 bases and 0 bases respectively, with 13 bases between them. The CDR3 consists of 14 residues. Germline CDR1 reads DFQATT; CDR2 reads SNEGSKA (reference sequence). CDR3 DNA sequence: TGCAGTGCTGGCGAGACACCAGCTAACTATGGCTACACCTTC. Protein: CSAGETPANYGYTF.

J is TRBJ1-2 and V is TRBV10-3; D might be TRBD1 (5 bases). CDR3 length equals 13 residues. Per germline, CDR1 ENHRY and CDR2 SYGVKD. Trimming shortened V by 3 bases and J by 3 bases, and 8 bases separated the two germline ends. Here the CDR3 reads CAISDLRDYGYTF. The CDR3, as DNA: TGTGCCATCAGTGACCTCAGGGACTATGGCTACACCTTC.

This rearrangement joins TRBV7-2 to TRBJ2-5, with D perhaps matching TRBD1 (6 bases). The J call could be wrong; TRBJ2-7 is a better fit for the DNA end. CDR3 length equals 15 residues. Germline lookup yields CDR1 SGHTA and CDR2 FQGNSA. CDR3 sequence (DNA): TGTGCCAGCAGCGTCCGGGACACATTCTCCTACGAGCAGTACTTC. It encodes CASSVRDTFSYEQYF.

This chain connects TRBV30 to TRBJ2-5; perhaps TRBD1 as D (7 bases). V was cut by 3 bases and J by 4 bases, with 12 bases left in between. This CDR3 contains 13 residues. Per the germline V gene, CDR1 is GTSNPN and CDR2 is SVGIG (reference sequence). The CDR3 region is CAWSSGGGETQYF. The CDR3 DNA sequence: TGTGCCTGGAGCTCAGGGGGAGGAGAGACCCAGTACTTC.

This clonotype was picked up one time. The chain combines TRBV7-6 with TRBJ2-5; tentative D call: TRBD1 (6 bases). The J call is in doubt because the DNA end fits TRBJ2-7 better. The CDR3 is 15 amino acids. Germline assignment: CDR1 SGHVS and CDR2 FNYEAQ. The CDR3 region has the DNA TGTGCCAGCAGCTTAGATGCAGGGGAAATCCACGAGCAGTACTTC. This translates into CASSLDAGEIHEQYF.

This clonotype appeared a single time. CDR3 in amino acids: CASSSTGPQANTEAFF. CDR3 nucleotide sequence: TGCGCCAGCAGCTCGACAGGACCCCAAGCGAACACTGAAGCTTTCTTT. The genes are TRBV5-1 and TRBJ1-1; TRBD1 is a possible D gene (6 bases). CDR1 and CDR2 from the germline V gene are SGHRS and YFSETQ. Trimming left V 3 bases short and J 1 base short, with 16 bases between. This CDR3 has 16 residues.

V is TRBV7-3 and J is TRBJ2-1; 7 positions agree with TRBD1. V was clipped by 2 bases and J by 5 bases; unmatched bases: 9. The CDR3 totals 16 residues. Germline V gene lookup returns CDR1 SGHTA and CDR2 FQGTGA. This chain's CDR3 is CASSLSRQGRDNEQFF. CDR3 nucleotide sequence: TGTGCCAGCAGCTTATCTCGACAGGGTCGGGACAATGAGCAGTTCTTC.

The CDR3 spells CASSLSGGINEKLFF. CDR3 DNA: TGTGCCAGCAGTTTATCGGGGGGAATTAATGAAAAACTGTTTTTT. The chain uses TRBV28 and TRBJ1-4; TRBD1 might be the D (5 bases). This CDR3 contains 15 residues. Between the trimmed V and J ends, which lost 1 base and 4 bases, there was a span of 10 bases. Per the germline V gene, CDR1 is MDHEN and CDR2 is SYDVKM.

There are a few counts of this clonotype. The chain is built from TRBV4-3 and TRBJ1-5; D ambiguous. CDR1 is LGHNA and CDR2 is YSLEER in the germline V gene. V was trimmed by 0 bases and J by 4 bases, leaving 16 bases between them. The CDR3 sequence is 17 residues long. The CDR3 sequence: CASSQDSPSGSNQPQHF. In nucleotides, the CDR3 is TGCGCCAGCAGCCAAGATAGTCCCTCGGGGAGTAATCAGCCCCAGCATTTT.